This T cell receptor (beta chain) appears in the sequencing data of a study of CD8 T cells in ankylosing spondylitis. The CDR3 has 18 amino acids. Looked up from germline, CDR1 is KGHSH and CDR2 is LQKENI. Trimming took 0 bases from V and 1 from J; bases not matched to a gene: 6. Quantitative 5'-RACE with molecular barcodes was used to make the TCR beta libraries. TCRdb analysed the 5' RACE reads with MiXCR anew, one entry per CDR3 protein. Of about 540,000 distinct CDR3 sequences in the sample, roughly 13% were seen once. Study-level results: Characteristic, it appeared, of ankylosing spondylitis blood was a TCR beta motif of eight or nine highly homologous variants. Before this, some motif variants had been reported in reactive arthritis synovial fluid and blood. Significant enrichment of disease-linked clones was reported in matched ankylosing spondylitis synovial fluid. Clones linked with disease were CD8+ and fairly uncommon in the peripheral blood.

Regarding this clonotype: Its specificity is unknown.

V gene TRBV18 combines with J gene TRBJ2-3, with TRBD2 matching 11 bases. Sequenced input: blood, either unsorted or a sorted T cell fraction (not recorded which). This TCR came from a male donor with ankylosing spondylitis. The CDR3 nucleotides read TGTGCCAGCTCACCACCGGGGACTAGCGGAGGGGGCACAGATACGCAGTATTTT. The encoded protein is CASSPPGTSGGGTDTQYF.